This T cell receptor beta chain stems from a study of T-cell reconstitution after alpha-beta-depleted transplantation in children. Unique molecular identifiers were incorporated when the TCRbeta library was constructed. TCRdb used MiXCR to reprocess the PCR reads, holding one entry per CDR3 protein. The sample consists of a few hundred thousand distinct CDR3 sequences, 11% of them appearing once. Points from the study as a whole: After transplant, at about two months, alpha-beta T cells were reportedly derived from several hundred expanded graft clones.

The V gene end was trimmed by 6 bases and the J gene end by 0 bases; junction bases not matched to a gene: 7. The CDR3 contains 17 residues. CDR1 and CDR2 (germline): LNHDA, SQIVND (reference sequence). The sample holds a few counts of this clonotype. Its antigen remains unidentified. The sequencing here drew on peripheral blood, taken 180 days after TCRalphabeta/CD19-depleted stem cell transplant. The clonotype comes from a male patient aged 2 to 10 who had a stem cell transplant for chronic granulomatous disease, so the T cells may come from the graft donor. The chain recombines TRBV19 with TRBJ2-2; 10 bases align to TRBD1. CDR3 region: CASSRGQGFANTGELFF. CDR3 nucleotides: TGTGCCAGTAGCCGGGGACAGGGGTTCGCGAACACCGGGGAGCTGTTTTTT.